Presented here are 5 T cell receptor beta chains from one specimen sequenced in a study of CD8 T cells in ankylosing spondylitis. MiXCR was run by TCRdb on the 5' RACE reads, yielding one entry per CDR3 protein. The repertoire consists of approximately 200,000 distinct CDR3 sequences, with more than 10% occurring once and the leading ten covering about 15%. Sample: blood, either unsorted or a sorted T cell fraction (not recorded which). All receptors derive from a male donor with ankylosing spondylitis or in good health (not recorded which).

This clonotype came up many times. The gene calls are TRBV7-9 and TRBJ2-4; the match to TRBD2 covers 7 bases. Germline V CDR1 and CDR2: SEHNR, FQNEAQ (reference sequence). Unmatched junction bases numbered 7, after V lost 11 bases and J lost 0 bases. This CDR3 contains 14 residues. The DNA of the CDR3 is TGTGCCTCACGGGGGGAACTAGCCAAAAACATTCAGTACTTC. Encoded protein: CASRGELAKNIQYF.

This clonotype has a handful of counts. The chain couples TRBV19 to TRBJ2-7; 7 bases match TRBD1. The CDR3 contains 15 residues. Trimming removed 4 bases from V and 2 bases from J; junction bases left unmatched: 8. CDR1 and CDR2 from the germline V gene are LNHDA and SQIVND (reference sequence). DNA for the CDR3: TGTGCCAGTAGTACCACCTCCGGGACAGCCTACGAGCAGTACTTC. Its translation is CASSTTSGTAYEQYF.

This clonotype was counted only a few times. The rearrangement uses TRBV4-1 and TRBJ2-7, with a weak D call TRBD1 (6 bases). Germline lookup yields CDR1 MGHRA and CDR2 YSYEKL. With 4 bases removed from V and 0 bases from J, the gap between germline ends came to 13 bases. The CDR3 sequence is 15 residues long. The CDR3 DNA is TGCGCCAGCAGCCTTGGGACACTGAGCTCCTACGAGCAGTACTTC. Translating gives CASSLGTLSSYEQYF.

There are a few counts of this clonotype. The DNA of the CDR3 is TGCGCCAGCAGTGATCACGGACAGGGGAACTCCTACGAGCAGTACTTC. Translation: CASSDHGQGNSYEQYF. The V gene is TRBV10-2, the J gene TRBJ2-7, with 9 bases identical to TRBD1. V was pared by 3 bases and J by 0 bases, with 6 bases of the junction left unmatched. This CDR3 region has 16 residues. Germline V CDR1 and CDR2: WSHSY, SAAADI.

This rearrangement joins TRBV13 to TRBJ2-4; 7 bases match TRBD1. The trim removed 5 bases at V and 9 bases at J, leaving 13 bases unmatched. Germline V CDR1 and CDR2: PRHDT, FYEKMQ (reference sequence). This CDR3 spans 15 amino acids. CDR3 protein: CASSLWAGGYGIQYF. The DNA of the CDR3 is TGTGCCAGCAGCCTCTGGGCAGGGGGTTATGGCATTCAGTACTTC.